Each of the 29 T cell receptor beta chains below was sequenced from the same sample in a study of blood T cell repertoires in COVID-19. Using immunoSEQ multiplex PCR, the repertoire was profiled, and TCRdb retains in-frame clones only, with some absent. The profile shows 230,000 or so clones, roughly 84% of them singletons. Specimen: peripheral blood. Receptors were obtained from a man in his thirties or forties with active or convalescent COVID-19.

This chain connects TRBV13 to TRBJ2-3; no clear D. V gave up 4 bases and J gave up 4 bases, with 15 bases separating them. This CDR3 has 15 residues. In germline, CDR1 is PRHDT, CDR2 FYEKMQ (reference sequence). Here the CDR3 reads CASSSHLVRADTQYF. In nucleotides, the CDR3 is TGTGCCAGCAGCTCGCACCTAGTTCGGGCAGATACGCAGTATTTT.

This clone was counted between two and nine times. The chain has TRBV28 and TRBJ1-5; D is perhaps TRBD1 (5 bases). Trimming shortened V by 6 bases and J by 3 bases, and 18 bases separated the two germline ends. The CDR3 contains 16 residues. CDR1 is MDHEN, CDR2 SYDVKM, per germline. The CDR3 region has the DNA TGTGCCAGCAGCCGACTTCATACGGGGGTCAATCAGCCCCAGCATTTT. This encodes CASSRLHTGVNQPQHF.

The chain has TRBV27 and TRBJ2-2, with D perhaps matching TRBD2 (6 bases). Germline V gives CDR1 MNHEY, CDR2 SMNVEV (reference sequence). Deletions cut 4 bases from V and 0 bases from J, with 27 bases between. The CDR3 loop spans 21 amino acids. The CDR3 region is CASSWWPPGLNTPTNTGELFF. The CDR3 DNA reads TGTGCCAGCAGTTGGTGGCCACCGGGACTGAACACCCCTACGAACACCGGGGAGCTGTTTTTT.

The gene calls are TRBV4-3 and TRBJ1-2, with 9 bases lining up with TRBD1. The germline V gene encodes CDR1 LGHNA and CDR2 YSLEER. V lost 4 bases, J lost 8 bases, and 8 bases stayed unmatched. The CDR3 is 14 residues long. CDR3 nucleotides: TGCGCCAGCAGCCCCGGGACAGGGCTTCCCGGCTACACCTTC. Translation gives CASSPGTGLPGYTF.

The V call is TRBV24-1, the J call TRBJ2-1; TRBD2 aligns across 10 bases. CDR1 and CDR2 from the germline V gene are KGHDR and SFDVKD. This CDR3 has 15 residues. With 3 bases clipped from V and 10 bases from J, the junction kept 8 bases outside the gene matches. The CDR3 DNA is TGTGCCACCAGTGATCCAGGGACTAGCGTTCCCGAGCAGTTCTTC. Protein product: CATSDPGTSVPEQFF.

This clone has a single count. The chain joins TRBV6-2 or TRBV6-3 to TRBJ2-7; 8 bases line up with TRBD2. Germline CDR1 reads MNHEY; CDR2 reads SVGEGT. CDR3 size: 15 residues. The V segment lost 5 bases and the J segment 3 bases; nucleotides outside the gene matches: 9. CDR3 in DNA: TGTGCCAGCAGTCACCCGGGACTAGGGATCTACGAGCAGTACTTC. Translating gives CASSHPGLGIYEQYF.

This clone has only a few counts. This rearrangement joins TRBV7-2 to TRBJ2-7; 9 bases map to TRBD1. CDR1 and CDR2 from the germline V gene are SGHTA and FQGNSA. This CDR3 comprises 15 residues. The V and J ends lost 3 bases and 0 bases, in that order; junction bases with no gene match: 3. CDR3 DNA sequence: TGTGCCAGCAGCTTGGGACAGGGATACTCCTACGAGCAGTACTTC. Translating gives CASSLGQGYSYEQYF. The full variable domain, with the rest looked up from reference TRBV7-2 and TRBJ2-7, is GAGVSQSPSNKVTEKGKDVELRCDPISGHTALYWYRQSLGQGLEFLIYFQGNSAPDKSGLPSDRFSAERTGGSVSTLTIQRTQQEDSAVYLCASSLGQGYSYEQYFGPGTRLTVT.

This chain connects TRBV3-1 (or the pseudogene TRBV3-2) to TRBJ2-7; 7 positions match TRBD2. The CDR3 is 15 residues long. Germline V lookup: CDR1 LGHDT, CDR2 YNNKEL (reference sequence). Trimming took 1 base from V and 3 from J; bases not matched to a gene: 6. CDR3 protein: CASSQASGGSYEQYF. The CDR3 DNA is TGTGCCAGCAGCCAAGCGTCTGGCGGGAGCTACGAGCAGTACTTC.

This clone was recorded only once. The chain employs TRBV28 and TRBJ2-5; 7 bases fit TRBD1. The germline V gene encodes CDR1 MDHEN and CDR2 SYDVKM. J lost 2 bases, V lost 5 bases, and 11 bases had no gene match. CDR3 length equals 16 residues. CDR3 in amino acids: CASSPSGTARQETQYF. CDR3 sequence (DNA): TGTGCCAGCAGTCCATCCGGGACAGCGAGGCAAGAGACCCAGTACTTC.

This chain joins TRBV19 and TRBJ1-3, with a possible D match to TRBD1 (5 bases). This CDR3 is built from 15 residues. Germline CDR1 is LNHDA and CDR2 is SQIVND (reference sequence). The V end was cut by 3 bases, the J end by 0 bases, with 9 bases between. The CDR3 DNA reads TGTGCCAGTAGTATTCAGGGTCGCTCTGGAAACACCATATATTTT. Protein: CASSIQGRSGNTIYF.

The chain carries TRBV9 and TRBJ2-7; the match to TRBD1 covers 10 bases. This CDR3 comprises 14 residues. Germline V gene lookup returns CDR1 SGDLS and CDR2 YYNGEE. V dropped 4 bases and J dropped 4; count of bases not matched to a gene: 5. The CDR3 sequence is CASSYRDRGYEQYF. As DNA, the CDR3 is TGTGCCAGCAGCTACCGGGACAGGGGATACGAGCAGTACTTC. The variable domain in full, with the rest retrieved from reference TRBV9 and TRBJ2-7, is DSGVTQTPKHLITATGQRVTLRCSPRSGDLSVYWYQQSLDQGLQFLIQYYNGEERAKGNILERFSAQQFPDLHSELNLSSLELGDSALYFCASSYRDRGYEQYFGPGTRLTVT.

The chain links TRBV6-2 or TRBV6-3 to TRBJ1-2; perhaps TRBD1 as D (6 bases). The length of the CDR3 is 17 residues. CDR1 is MNHEY, CDR2 SVGEGT, per germline. V lost 1 base, J lost 7 bases, and 22 bases lay in between. The CDR3 sequence is CASSYFGAHGGPSGYTF. CDR3 nucleotides: TGTGCCAGCAGTTACTTCGGGGCCCATGGGGGCCCTTCTGGCTACACCTTC.

The J gene is TRBJ2-3, the V gene TRBV9, with 8 bases lining up with TRBD1. Looked up from germline, CDR1 is SGDLS and CDR2 is YYNGEE. V shed 4 bases and J 2 bases; nucleotides not matched to a gene: 6. There are 15 residues in the CDR3. The CDR3 nucleotides are TGTGCCAGCAGCCCCCGGGACAGGACCACAGATACGCAGTATTTT. Translation: CASSPRDRTTDTQYF.

The chain combines TRBV5-6 with TRBJ2-7; 7 bases are a match to TRBD2. Unmatched junction bases numbered 4, after V lost 0 bases and J lost 4 bases. Germline V gene lookup returns CDR1 SGHDT and CDR2 YYEEEE. The CDR3 has 14 residues. The CDR3 region is CASSLAPGGYEQYF. CDR3 DNA: TGTGCCAGCAGCTTGGCGCCCGGGGGGTACGAGCAGTACTTC.

The CDR3 is CASTTGAQETQYF. In nucleotides, the CDR3 is TGTGCCAGCACGACAGGGGCTCAAGAGACCCAGTACTTC. The chain joins TRBV18 to TRBJ2-5, with 8 bases aligning to TRBD1. CDR1 is KGHSH and CDR2 is LQKENI in the germline V gene. The CDR3 extends over 13 amino acids. J was trimmed by 2 bases and V by 8 bases; bases with no gene match: 4.

V gene TRBV9 combines with J gene TRBJ2-1; D call uncertain. Per germline, CDR1 SGDLS and CDR2 YYNGEE. This CDR3 contains 16 residues. The V end was cut by 3 bases, the J end by 2 bases, with 15 bases between. The CDR3 protein is CASSALTPIPYNEQFF. As DNA, the CDR3 is TGTGCCAGCAGCGCACTAACCCCTATCCCCTACAATGAGCAGTTCTTC. The whole variable domain, filled in from reference TRBV9 and TRBJ2-1, reads DSGVTQTPKHLITATGQRVTLRCSPRSGDLSVYWYQQSLDQGLQFLIQYYNGEERAKGNILERFSAQQFPDLHSELNLSSLELGDSALYFCASSALTPIPYNEQFFGPGTRLTVL.

The rearrangement joins TRBV4-1 to TRBJ1-2, with a possible D match to TRBD1 (6 bases). CDR3 length: 16 residues. Trimming took off 0 bases at V and 2 bases at J, with 13 bases between the two ends. CDR1 is MGHRA and CDR2 is YSYEKL in the germline V gene. CDR3 nucleotides: TGCGCCAGCAGCCAAGATGGGGGCGGATACAACTATGGCTACACCTTC. This encodes CASSQDGGGYNYGYTF.

The gene calls are TRBV10-1 and TRBJ1-1; 10 nucleotides line up with TRBD1. J gave up 6 bases and V 9 bases, and 4 bases lay outside the gene matches. This CDR3 comprises 12 residues. Looked up from germline, CDR1 is WNHNN and CDR2 is SYGVQD (reference sequence). The CDR3 sequence: CARRDRGAEAFF. CDR3 nucleotides: TGCGCCAGACGGGACAGGGGTGCTGAAGCTTTCTTT.

The chain couples TRBV3-1 (or the pseudogene TRBV3-2) to TRBJ1-2; TRBD1 matches 8 bases. The CDR3 consists of 17 residues. Germline CDR1 LGHDT, CDR2 YNNKEL (reference sequence). V dropped 5 bases and J dropped 3; count of bases not matched to a gene: 14. CDR3 sequence: CASSTRKRGQGDYGYTF. The CDR3 region has the DNA TGTGCCAGCAGCACACGTAAAAGAGGACAGGGAGACTATGGCTACACCTTC.

The count of this clone is one. V is TRBV19 and J is TRBJ2-1; weak D call: TRBD1 (6 bases). V gave up 3 bases and J gave up 0 bases, with 9 bases separating them. The CDR3 contains 15 residues. Germline V gene data show CDR1 as LNHDA and CDR2 as SQIVND (reference sequence). As DNA, the CDR3 is TGTGCCAGTAGTATCTGGACAGACTCCTACAATGAGCAGTTCTTC. Residues: CASSIWTDSYNEQFF.

This clone was seen only once. This sequence joins TRBV6-2 or TRBV6-3 and TRBJ2-1; D is undetermined. Germline values: CDR1 MNHEY, CDR2 SVGEGT. Between the trimmed V and J ends, which lost 3 bases and 14 bases, there was a span of 17 bases. This CDR3 contains 13 residues. CDR3 nucleotide sequence: TGTGCCAGCAGTTATCTCCACTACCGGTTGAAGTTCTTC. Translation: CASSYLHYRLKFF.

This sequence joins TRBV6-2 or TRBV6-3 and TRBJ2-1; unclear D gene. The CDR3 runs 15 residues. Between the trimmed V and J ends, which lost 0 bases and 2 bases, there was a span of 8 bases. Germline V gene lookup returns CDR1 MNHEY and CDR2 SVGEGT. In DNA, the CDR3 is TGTGCCAGCAGTTACTCTGTACAGACCTACAATGAGCAGTTCTTC. This translates into CASSYSVQTYNEQFF.

V usage is TRBV6-5 and J usage is TRBJ2-5, with 9 bases aligning to TRBD1. Losses at the gene ends were 6 bases for V and 1 base for J; bases not matched to a gene: 6. This CDR3 has 15 amino acids. The germline gives CDR1 MNHEY, CDR2 SVGAGI. The CDR3 bases are TGTGCCAGCAGAAATACAGGGGGCCCCCAAGAGACCCAGTACTTC. Its protein is CASRNTGGPQETQYF.

The rearrangement links TRBV4-1 to TRBJ1-2; 7 bases are shared with TRBD1. The germline V gene encodes CDR1 MGHRA and CDR2 YSYEKL. The CDR3 contains 14 residues. The junction had 7 bases not matched to a gene; V was cut back by 5 bases and J by 4 bases. CDR3 region: CASSVGGAIYGYTF. For the CDR3, the DNA is TGCGCCAGCAGCGTAGGGGGCGCGATCTATGGCTACACCTTC.

CDR3 sequence: CASSFPTSGFTDTQYF. As DNA, the CDR3 is TGTGCCAGCAGTTTCCCTACTAGCGGGTTCACAGATACGCAGTATTTT. This chain connects TRBV2 to TRBJ2-3; 9 bases map to TRBD2. The CDR3 sequence is 16 residues long. V shed 5 bases and J 2 bases; nucleotides not matched to a gene: 8. CDR1 is SNHLY, CDR2 FYNNEI, per germline.

The V and J genes are TRBV7-6 and TRBJ2-5, with 11 bases identical to TRBD1. This CDR3 comprises 19 residues. With 4 bases clipped from V and 0 bases from J, the junction kept 13 bases outside the gene matches. Germline assignment: CDR1 SGHVS and CDR2 FNYEAQ. The CDR3 DNA follows: TGTGCCAGCAGCTACTCCGGGACAGGGGGTTGGAGGAACCAAGAGACCCAGTACTTC. Its translation is CASSYSGTGGWRNQETQYF.

This chain's CDR3 is CASRGGAQAFF. The CDR3 DNA sequence: TGTGCCAGCAGAGGGGGGGCCCAAGCTTTCTTT. The chain carries TRBV5-5 and TRBJ1-1; tentative D call: TRBD1 (6 bases). The CDR3 length is 11 residues. Germline V gene data show CDR1 as SGHKS and CDR2 as YYEKEE (reference sequence). V was shortened by 5 bases and J by 9 bases, with 11 bases between the two germline ends.

The chain combines TRBV5-1 with TRBJ2-7; TRBD2 aligns across 7 bases. The CDR3 sequence is 14 residues long. Per the germline V gene, CDR1 is SGHRS and CDR2 is YFSETQ. J was trimmed by 3 bases and V by 1 base; bases with no gene match: 4. This chain's CDR3 is CASSLRSGNYEQYF. In nucleotides, the CDR3 is TGCGCCAGCAGCTTGCGCAGCGGGAACTACGAGCAGTACTTC.

The V and J genes are TRBV6-6 and TRBJ2-7; TRBD1 matches 8 bases. The V gene's germline CDR1 is MNHNY and CDR2 SVGAGI (reference sequence). This CDR3 contains 12 residues. V lost 5 bases, J lost 8 bases, and 5 bases stayed unmatched. The CDR3 spells CASSRDRGKQYF. CDR3 sequence (DNA): TGTGCCAGCAGTCGCGACAGGGGAAAGCAGTACTTC.